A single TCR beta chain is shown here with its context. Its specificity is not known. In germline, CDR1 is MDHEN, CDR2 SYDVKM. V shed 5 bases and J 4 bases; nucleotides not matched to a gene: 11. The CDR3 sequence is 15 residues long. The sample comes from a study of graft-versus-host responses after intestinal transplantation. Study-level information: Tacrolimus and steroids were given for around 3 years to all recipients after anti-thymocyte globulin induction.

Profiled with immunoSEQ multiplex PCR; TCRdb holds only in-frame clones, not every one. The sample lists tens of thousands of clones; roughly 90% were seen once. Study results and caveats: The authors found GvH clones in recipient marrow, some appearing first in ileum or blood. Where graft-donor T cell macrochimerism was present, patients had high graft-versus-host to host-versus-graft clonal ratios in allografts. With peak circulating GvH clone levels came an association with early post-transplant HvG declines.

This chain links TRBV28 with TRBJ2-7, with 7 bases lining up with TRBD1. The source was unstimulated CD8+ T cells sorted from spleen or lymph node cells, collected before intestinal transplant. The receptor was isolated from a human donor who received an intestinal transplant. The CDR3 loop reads CASSAPGTEDYEQYF. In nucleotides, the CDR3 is TGTGCCAGCAGTGCGCCCGGGACAGAGGATTACGAGCAGTACTTC.